One sample yielded the 19 T cell receptor beta chains listed below, sequenced in a study of blood T cell repertoires in COVID-19. Using immunoSEQ multiplex PCR, the repertoire was profiled, and TCRdb retains in-frame clones only, with some absent. The sample holds 95,000 to 110,000 clones, over 75% seen once. Sample: peripheral blood. These receptors were collected from a human donor in a cohort sampled during active COVID-19.

As regards this clone: A junction end diverges from the germline sequence, so it may reflect a read error. V and J are TRBV19 and TRBJ1-2, with a weak D call TRBD1 (5 bases). CDR3 length: 13 amino acids. CDR1 is LNHDA and CDR2 is SQIVND in the germline V gene (reference sequence). The CDR3 nucleotides are TGTGCCAGTTGTATGACCGCGGGGACGGGCTACACCTTC. This encodes CASCMTAGTGYTF.

The J gene is TRBJ2-5, the V gene TRBV10-3; TRBD1 might be the D (6 bases). Germline CDR1 is ENHRY and CDR2 is SYGVKD. CDR3 length equals 15 residues. V gave up 6 bases and J gave up 2 bases, with 16 bases separating them. CDR3 loop: CAISPQGEWQETQYF. Here the CDR3 DNA reads TGTGCCATCAGCCCACAGGGTGAATGGCAAGAGACCCAGTACTTC.

This clone was seen just once. CDR3 nucleotides: TGTGCCAGCAGCTTCGGGACTATATCTAGCACAGATACGCAGTATTTT. It is translated as CASSFGTISSTDTQYF. The chain recombines TRBV5-4 with TRBJ2-3, with 7 bases matching TRBD2. Trimming at V came to 2 bases and at J to 0 bases, leaving 6 bases not matched to a gene. Germline CDR1 reads SGHNT; CDR2 reads YYREEE (reference sequence). The CDR3 has 16 amino acids.

This rearrangement joins TRBV2 to TRBJ2-7, with a possible D match to TRBD1 (5 bases). Trimming cost V 5 bases and J 2 bases, with 7 bases left between them. CDR1 and CDR2 (germline): SNHLY, FYNNEI. The CDR3 is 12 amino acids. The CDR3 DNA is TGTGCCAGCAGTCCGACAGCCTACGAGCAGTACTTC. As protein: CASSPTAYEQYF.

The CDR3 DNA reads TGTGCCAGCAGCTTAGCGCGGGGGACTAGCGGGAGCCAAGAGACCCAGTACTTC. Its protein is CASSLARGTSGSQETQYF. The chain joins TRBV7-9 to TRBJ2-5; 14 positions match TRBD2. V lost 0 bases to trimming and J lost 1 base; unmatched junction nucleotides: 4. Germline V gene data show CDR1 as SEHNR and CDR2 as FQNEAQ (reference sequence). This CDR3 is 18 amino acids long.

The V call is TRBV5-1, the J call TRBJ1-3; the match to TRBD1 covers 7 bases. This CDR3 has 14 residues. With V trimmed by 4 bases and J by 4 bases, 5 bases remained unmatched. Germline V lookup: CDR1 SGHRS, CDR2 YFSETQ. CDR3 sequence reads: CASSPRDRGNTIYF. CDR3 DNA sequence: TGCGCCAGCAGCCCTCGGGACAGAGGAAACACCATATATTTT.

This clone has a count of ten or more. This chain links TRBV2 with TRBJ1-1; perhaps TRBD1 as D (5 bases). Trimming took 6 bases from V and 0 from J, leaving 11 bases between them. Germline CDR1 reads SNHLY; CDR2 reads FYNNEI. This CDR3 spans 14 amino acids. The CDR3 DNA reads TGTGCCAGCAGCGTGATCAGGGTGAACACTGAAGCTTTCTTT. Residues: CASSVIRVNTEAFF. Full variable domain (remainder filled in from reference TRBV2 and TRBJ1-1): EPEVTQTPSHQVTQMGQEVILRCVPISNHLYFYWYRQILGQKVEFLVSFYNNEISEKSEIFDDQFSVERPDGSNFTLKIRSTKLEDSAMYFCASSVIRVNTEAFFGQGTRLTVV.

This chain uses TRBV5-4 with TRBJ2-2; 13 bases are a match to TRBD2. With 7 bases clipped from V and 4 bases from J, the junction kept 4 bases outside the gene matches. Germline CDR1 and CDR2: SGHNT and YYREEE (reference sequence). This CDR3 spans 15 amino acids. In DNA, the CDR3 is TGTGCCAGCGCCACTAGCGGGGGGGCCACCGGGGAGCTGTTTTTT. This translates into CASATSGGATGELFF.

V is TRBV28 and J is TRBJ2-3; D may be TRBD1 (6 bases). This CDR3 spans 13 amino acids. Germline lookup yields CDR1 MDHEN and CDR2 SYDVKM. Trimming removed 2 bases at V and 7 bases at J, with 10 bases between. Here the CDR3 DNA reads TGTGCCAGCAGTTTAGCAGGGGTAAATACGCAGTATTTT. This codes for CASSLAGVNTQYF.

V is TRBV12-3 or TRBV12-4 and J is TRBJ1-5; unclear D gene. V lost 2 bases to trimming and J lost 11 bases, with 13 bases between them. There are 13 residues in the CDR3. The CDR3: CASSLYGPGAQHF. CDR3 coding DNA: TGTGCCAGCAGTTTATACGGGCCCGGGGCCCAGCATTTT.

The CDR3 DNA is TGCGCCAGCAGCTCCGGAGGCAGTCCAGCTAATGAAAAACTGTTTTTT. Protein: CASSSGGSPANEKLFF. V usage is TRBV5-1 and J usage is TRBJ1-4; no firm D call. The ends were cut back, 3 bases at V and 3 bases at J, with 15 bases in the middle. Germline-derived CDR1 and CDR2 are SGHRS and YFSETQ. This CDR3 comprises 16 residues.

The J gene is TRBJ1-4, the V gene TRBV5-5, with D tentatively TRBD1 (6 bases). V was clipped by 4 bases and J by 2 bases, with 12 bases between them. The CDR3 runs 15 residues. CDR1 is SGHKS and CDR2 is YYEKEE in the germline V gene (reference sequence). Here the CDR3 DNA reads TGTGCCAGCAGCCTAAGGACAGCGACTAATGAAAAACTGTTTTTT. Residues: CASSLRTATNEKLFF. The full variable domain, rest sourced from reference TRBV5-5 and TRBJ1-4, is DAGVTQSPTHLIKTRGQQVTLRCSPISGHKSVSWYQQVLGQGPQFIFQYYEKEERGRGNFPDRFSARQFPNYSSELNVNALLLGDSALYLCASSLRTATNEKLFFGSGTQLSVL.

This sequence joins TRBV30 and TRBJ1-5, with 7 nucleotides matching TRBD1. This CDR3 is built from 15 residues. CDR1 and CDR2 from the germline V gene are GTSNPN and SVGIG (reference sequence). V was pared by 0 bases and J by 7 bases, with 9 bases of the junction left unmatched. The CDR3 region is CAWSVARQGIQPQHF. CDR3 DNA: TGTGCCTGGAGTGTAGCCCGACAGGGTATCCAGCCCCAGCATTTT. Combining the CDR3 with reference TRBV30 and TRBJ1-5 gives the whole variable domain SQTIHQWPATLVQPVGSPLSLECTVEGTSNPNLYWYRQAAGRGLQLLFYSVGIGQISSEVPQNLSASRPQDRQFILSSKKLLLSDSGFYLCAWSVARQGIQPQHFGDGTRLSIL.

The chain uses TRBV6-2 or TRBV6-3 and TRBJ1-5, with a weak D call TRBD1 (6 bases). The germline V and J ends were trimmed by 3 bases and 0 bases, with 15 bases remaining between them. Germline V CDR1 and CDR2: MNHEY, SVGEGT. The CDR3 is 17 amino acids. The CDR3 DNA sequence: TGTGCCAGCAGTTATATGGACAGTATCTATAGCAATCAGCCCCAGCATTTT. Protein sequence: CASSYMDSIYSNQPQHF.

This sequence joins TRBV4-3 and TRBJ1-2; 9 nucleotides line up with TRBD1. J lost 6 bases, V lost 2 bases, and 13 bases had no gene match. Per germline, CDR1 LGHNA and CDR2 YSLEER. The CDR3 runs to 17 residues. CDR3 sequence (DNA): TGCGCCAGCAGCCAATCACAGGGGGCGCTGGCCGTCGATGGCTACACCTTC. It codes for CASSQSQGALAVDGYTF.

The gene calls are TRBV4-2 and TRBJ2-7, with 10 positions matching TRBD2. Trimming at V came to 0 bases and at J to 5 bases, leaving 7 bases not matched to a gene. This CDR3 has 16 residues. Germline V gives CDR1 LGHNA, CDR2 YNFKEQ. CDR3 residues: CASSQDGSGGANEQYF. In DNA, the CDR3 is TGTGCCAGCAGCCAAGATGGGAGCGGGGGGGCCAACGAGCAGTACTTC.

The V and J genes are TRBV3-1 (or the pseudogene TRBV3-2) and TRBJ1-5, with 8 bases lining up with TRBD1. CDR1 is LGHDT, CDR2 YNNKEL, per germline (reference sequence). There are 16 residues in the CDR3. Germline trimming cut 4 bases from V and 2 bases from J; bases unmatched to any gene: 7. The CDR3 here is CASSLPLGQGNQPQHF. The CDR3 DNA sequence: TGTGCCAGCAGCCTCCCTCTGGGACAGGGCAATCAGCCCCAGCATTTT.

V is TRBV6-1 and J is TRBJ2-1; 8 bases are shared with TRBD1. The trim removed 3 bases at V and 7 bases at J, leaving 8 bases unmatched. The CDR3 loop spans 15 amino acids. The germline gives CDR1 MNHNS, CDR2 SASEGT. CDR3 DNA: TGTGCCAGCAGTGAGGAAGACAGGGGATGGAATGAGCAGTTCTTC. Its translation: CASSEEDRGWNEQFF.

This chain connects TRBV11-2 to TRBJ1-6; the D gene is possibly TRBD1 (5 bases). Between the trimmed V and J ends, which lost 1 base and 7 bases, there was a span of 14 bases. CDR1 and CDR2 (germline): SGHAT, FQNNGV. This CDR3 has 16 amino acids. The CDR3 nucleotides read TGTGCCAGCAGCTTAGTCGCGGCAGGGAAAAATTCACCCCTCCACTTT. Its protein product is CASSLVAAGKNSPLHF.